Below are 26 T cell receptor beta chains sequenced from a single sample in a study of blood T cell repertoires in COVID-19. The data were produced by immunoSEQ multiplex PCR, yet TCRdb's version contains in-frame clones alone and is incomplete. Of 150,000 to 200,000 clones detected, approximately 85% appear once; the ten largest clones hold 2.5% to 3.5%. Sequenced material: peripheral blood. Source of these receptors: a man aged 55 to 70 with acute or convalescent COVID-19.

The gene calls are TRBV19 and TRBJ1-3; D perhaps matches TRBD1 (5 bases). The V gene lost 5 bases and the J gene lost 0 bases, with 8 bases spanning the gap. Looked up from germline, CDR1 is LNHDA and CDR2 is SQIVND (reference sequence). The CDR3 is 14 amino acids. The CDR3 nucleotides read TGTGCCAGTAGTGTTCAGGGCTCTGGAAACACCATATATTTT. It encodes CASSVQGSGNTIYF.

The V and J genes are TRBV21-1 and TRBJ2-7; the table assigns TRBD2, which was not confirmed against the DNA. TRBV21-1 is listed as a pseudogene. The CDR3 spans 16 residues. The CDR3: CASSNRVGGSSYEQYF. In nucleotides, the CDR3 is TGTGCCAGCAGCAATAGAGTTGGAGGGAGCTCCTACGAGCAGTACTTC.

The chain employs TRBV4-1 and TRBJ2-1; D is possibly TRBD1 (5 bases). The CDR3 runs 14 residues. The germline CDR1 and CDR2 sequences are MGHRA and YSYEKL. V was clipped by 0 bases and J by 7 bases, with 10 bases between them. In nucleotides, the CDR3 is TGCGCCAGCAGCCAAGATGACAGTTGGAATGAGCAGTTCTTC. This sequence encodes CASSQDDSWNEQFF.

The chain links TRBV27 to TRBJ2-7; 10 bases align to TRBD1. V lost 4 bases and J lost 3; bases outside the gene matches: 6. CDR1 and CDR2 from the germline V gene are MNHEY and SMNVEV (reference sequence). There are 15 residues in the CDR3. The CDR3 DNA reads TGTGCCAGCAGTTACCGACAGGGGGCTTTCTACGAGCAGTACTTC. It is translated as CASSYRQGAFYEQYF.

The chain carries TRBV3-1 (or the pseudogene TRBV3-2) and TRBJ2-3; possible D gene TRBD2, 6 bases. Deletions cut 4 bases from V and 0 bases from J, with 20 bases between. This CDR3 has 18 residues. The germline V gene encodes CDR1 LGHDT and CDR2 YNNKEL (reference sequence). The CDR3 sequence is CASSRGPRVGTSTDTQYF. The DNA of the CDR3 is TGTGCCAGCAGCCGCGGACCCCGAGTAGGGACTAGCACAGATACGCAGTATTTT.

As DNA, the CDR3 is TGTGCCAGCAGTTTACCAGGGGCCCCGGGCACCGGGGAGCTGTTTTTT. Residues: CASSLPGAPGTGELFF. The chain carries TRBV28 and TRBJ2-2; possibly TRBD1 for D (6 bases). With 2 bases removed from V and 4 bases from J, the gap between germline ends came to 14 bases. Germline V CDR1 and CDR2: MDHEN, SYDVKM. The CDR3 loop spans 16 amino acids.

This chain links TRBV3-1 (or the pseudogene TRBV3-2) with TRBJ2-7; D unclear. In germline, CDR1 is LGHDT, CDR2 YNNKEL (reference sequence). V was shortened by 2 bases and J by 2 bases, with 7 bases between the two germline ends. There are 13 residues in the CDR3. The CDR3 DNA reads TGTGCCAGCAGCCAACGAGCCCCCTACGAGCAGTACTTC. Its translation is CASSQRAPYEQYF.

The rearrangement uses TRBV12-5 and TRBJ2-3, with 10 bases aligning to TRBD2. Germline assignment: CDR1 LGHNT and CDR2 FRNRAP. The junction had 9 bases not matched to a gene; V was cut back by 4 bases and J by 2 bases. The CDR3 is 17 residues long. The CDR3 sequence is CASGSSGRADVTDTQYF. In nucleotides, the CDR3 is TGTGCTAGTGGTTCGAGCGGGAGGGCCGATGTCACAGATACGCAGTATTTT. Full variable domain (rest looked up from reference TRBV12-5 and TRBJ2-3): DARVTQTPRHKVTEMGQEVTMRCQPILGHNTVFWYRQTMMQGLELLAYFRNRAPLDDSGMPKDRFSAEMPDATLATLKIQPSEPRDSAVYFCASGSSGRADVTDTQYFGPGTRLTVL.

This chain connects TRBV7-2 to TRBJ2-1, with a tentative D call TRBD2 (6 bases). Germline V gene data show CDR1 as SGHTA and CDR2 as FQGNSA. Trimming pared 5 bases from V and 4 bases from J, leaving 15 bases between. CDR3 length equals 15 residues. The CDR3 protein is CASSRRDWTYNEQFF. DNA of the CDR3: TGTGCCAGCAGCCGCCGGGACTGGACTTACAATGAGCAGTTCTTC.

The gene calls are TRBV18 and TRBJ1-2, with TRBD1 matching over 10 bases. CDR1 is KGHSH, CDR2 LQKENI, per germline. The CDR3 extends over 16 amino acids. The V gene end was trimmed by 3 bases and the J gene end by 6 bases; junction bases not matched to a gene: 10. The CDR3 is CASSPARQGAVDGYTF. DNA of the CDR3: TGTGCCAGCTCACCCGCCCGACAGGGGGCGGTCGATGGCTACACCTTC.

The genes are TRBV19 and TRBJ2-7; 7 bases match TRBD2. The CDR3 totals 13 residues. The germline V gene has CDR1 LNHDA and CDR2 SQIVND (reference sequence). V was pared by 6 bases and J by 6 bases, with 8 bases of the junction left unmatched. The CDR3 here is CASSLSPGGEQYF. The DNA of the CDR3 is TGTGCCAGTAGCCTTTCGCCGGGAGGCGAGCAGTACTTC.

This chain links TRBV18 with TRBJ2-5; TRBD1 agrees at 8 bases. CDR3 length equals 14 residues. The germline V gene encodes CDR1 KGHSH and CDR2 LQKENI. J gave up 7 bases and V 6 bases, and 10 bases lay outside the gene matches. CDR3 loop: CASSPGQAQGTQYF. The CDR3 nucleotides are TGTGCCAGCTCGCCGGGACAGGCTCAGGGGACCCAGTACTTC.

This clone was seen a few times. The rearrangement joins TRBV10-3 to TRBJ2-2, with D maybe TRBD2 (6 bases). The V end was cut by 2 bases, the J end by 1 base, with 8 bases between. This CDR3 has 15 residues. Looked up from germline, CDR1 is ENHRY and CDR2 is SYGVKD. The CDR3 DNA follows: TGTGCCATCAGTGAGAATAGCGGGAACACCGGGGAGCTGTTTTTT. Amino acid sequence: CAISENSGNTGELFF.

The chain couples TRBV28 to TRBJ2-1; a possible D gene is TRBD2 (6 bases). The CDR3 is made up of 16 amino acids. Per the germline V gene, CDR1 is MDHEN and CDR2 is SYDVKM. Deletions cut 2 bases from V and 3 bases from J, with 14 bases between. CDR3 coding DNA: TGTGCCAGCAGTTTAGCTAGCGCCGAGGTCTACAATGAGCAGTTCTTC. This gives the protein CASSLASAEVYNEQFF. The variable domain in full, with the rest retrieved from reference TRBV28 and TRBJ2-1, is DVKVTQSSRYLVKRTGEKVFLECVQDMDHENMFWYRQDPGLGLRLIYFSYDVKMKEKGDIPEGYSVSREKKERFSLILESASTNQTSMYLCASSLASAEVYNEQFFGPGTRLTVL.

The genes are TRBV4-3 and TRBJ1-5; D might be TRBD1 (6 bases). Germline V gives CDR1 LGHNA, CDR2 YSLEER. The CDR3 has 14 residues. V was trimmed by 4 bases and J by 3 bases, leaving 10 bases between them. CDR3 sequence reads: CASSRDTVNQPQHF. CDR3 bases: TGCGCCAGCAGCCGGGACACTGTCAATCAGCCCCAGCATTTT.

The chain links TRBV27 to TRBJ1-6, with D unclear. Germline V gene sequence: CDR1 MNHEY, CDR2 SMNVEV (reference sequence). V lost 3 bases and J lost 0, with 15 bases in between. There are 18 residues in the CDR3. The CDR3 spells CASSLGPQGSSYNSPLHF. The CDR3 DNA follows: TGTGCCAGCAGTTTGGGTCCCCAAGGGAGCTCCTATAATTCACCCCTCCACTTT.

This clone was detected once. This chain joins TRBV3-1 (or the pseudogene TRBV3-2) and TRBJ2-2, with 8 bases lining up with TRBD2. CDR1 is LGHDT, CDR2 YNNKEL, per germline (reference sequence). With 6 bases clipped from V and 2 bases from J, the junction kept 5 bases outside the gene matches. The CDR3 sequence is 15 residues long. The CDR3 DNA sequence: TGTGCCAGCAGTACACTAGCGGTCAACACCGGGGAGCTGTTTTTT. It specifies CASSTLAVNTGELFF.

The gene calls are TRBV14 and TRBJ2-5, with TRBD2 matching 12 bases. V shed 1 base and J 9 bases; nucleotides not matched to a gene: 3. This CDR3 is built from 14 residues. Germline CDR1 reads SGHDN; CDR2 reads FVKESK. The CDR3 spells CASSQGTSGMAQYF. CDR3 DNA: TGTGCCAGCAGCCAAGGGACTAGCGGGATGGCCCAGTACTTC.

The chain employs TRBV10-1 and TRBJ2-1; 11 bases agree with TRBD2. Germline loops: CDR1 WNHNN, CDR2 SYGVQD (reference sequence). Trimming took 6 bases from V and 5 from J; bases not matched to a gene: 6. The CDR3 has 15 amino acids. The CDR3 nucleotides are TGCGCCAGCAGGGTAGCGGGAGGGGAGGACAATGAGCAGTTCTTC. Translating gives CASRVAGGEDNEQFF.

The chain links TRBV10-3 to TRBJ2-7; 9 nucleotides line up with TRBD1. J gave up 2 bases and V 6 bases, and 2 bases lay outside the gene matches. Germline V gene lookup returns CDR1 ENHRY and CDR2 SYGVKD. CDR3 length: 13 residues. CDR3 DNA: TGTGCCATCAGGGGACAGGGCCCCTACGAGCAGTACTTC. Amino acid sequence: CAIRGQGPYEQYF.

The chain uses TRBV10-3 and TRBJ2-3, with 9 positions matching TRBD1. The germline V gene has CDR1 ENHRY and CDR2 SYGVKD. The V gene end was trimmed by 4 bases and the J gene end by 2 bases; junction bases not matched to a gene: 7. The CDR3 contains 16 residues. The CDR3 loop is CAISGERDRDTDTQYF. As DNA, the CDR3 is TGTGCCATCAGTGGAGAACGGGACAGGGACACAGATACGCAGTATTTT.

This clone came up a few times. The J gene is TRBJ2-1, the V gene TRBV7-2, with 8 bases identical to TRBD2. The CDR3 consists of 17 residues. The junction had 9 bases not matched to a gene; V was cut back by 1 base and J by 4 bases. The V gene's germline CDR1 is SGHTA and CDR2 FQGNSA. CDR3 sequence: CASSLVWREARYNEQFF. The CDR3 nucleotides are TGTGCCAGCAGCTTAGTGTGGCGGGAGGCCCGTTACAATGAGCAGTTCTTC.

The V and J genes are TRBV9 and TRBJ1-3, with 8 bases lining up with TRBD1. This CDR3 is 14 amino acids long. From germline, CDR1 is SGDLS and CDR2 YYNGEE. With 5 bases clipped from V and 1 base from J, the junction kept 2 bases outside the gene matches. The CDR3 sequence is CASSTGGSGNTIYF. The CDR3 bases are TGTGCCAGCAGTACAGGGGGATCTGGAAACACCATATATTTT.

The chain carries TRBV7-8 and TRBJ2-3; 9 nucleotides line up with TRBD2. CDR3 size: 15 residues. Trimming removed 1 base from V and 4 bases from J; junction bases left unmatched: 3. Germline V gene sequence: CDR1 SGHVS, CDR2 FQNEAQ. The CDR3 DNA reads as TGTGCCAGCAGCTTAGTTGGGACTAGCTCAGATACGCAGTATTTT. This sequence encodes CASSLVGTSSDTQYF.

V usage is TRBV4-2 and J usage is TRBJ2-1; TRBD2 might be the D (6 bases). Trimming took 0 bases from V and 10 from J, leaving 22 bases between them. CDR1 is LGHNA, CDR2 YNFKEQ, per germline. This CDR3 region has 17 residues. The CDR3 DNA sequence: TGTGCCAGCAGCCAAGATCTCGGGGGAAGAGGTCCCAAAGAGCAGTTCTTC. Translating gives CASSQDLGGRGPKEQFF.

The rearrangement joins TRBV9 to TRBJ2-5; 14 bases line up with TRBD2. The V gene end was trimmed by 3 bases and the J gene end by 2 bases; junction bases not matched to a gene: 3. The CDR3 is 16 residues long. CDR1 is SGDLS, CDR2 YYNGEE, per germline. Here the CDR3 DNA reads TGTGCCAGCAGCGCCTGGACTAGCGGGAGGCAAGAGACCCAGTACTTC. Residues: CASSAWTSGRQETQYF.